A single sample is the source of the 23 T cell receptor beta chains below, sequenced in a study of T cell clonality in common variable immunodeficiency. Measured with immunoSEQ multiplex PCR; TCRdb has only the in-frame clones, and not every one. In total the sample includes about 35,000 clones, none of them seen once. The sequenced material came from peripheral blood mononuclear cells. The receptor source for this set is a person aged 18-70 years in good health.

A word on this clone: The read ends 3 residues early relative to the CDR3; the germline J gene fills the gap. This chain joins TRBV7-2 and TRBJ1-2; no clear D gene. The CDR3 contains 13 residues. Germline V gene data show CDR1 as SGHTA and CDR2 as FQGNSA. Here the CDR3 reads CASSLASGYDYTF. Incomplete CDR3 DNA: TGTGCCAGCAGCTTAGCTAGCGGTTACGAC.

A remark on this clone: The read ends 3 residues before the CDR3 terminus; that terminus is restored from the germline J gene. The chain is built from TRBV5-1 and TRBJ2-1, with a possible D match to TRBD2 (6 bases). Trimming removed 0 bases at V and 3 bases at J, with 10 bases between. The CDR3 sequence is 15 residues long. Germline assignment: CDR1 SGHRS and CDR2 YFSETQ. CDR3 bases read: TGCGCCAGCAGCTTGGATGGCGGGGACTACAATGAG. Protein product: CASSLDGGDYNE. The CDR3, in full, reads CASSLDGGDYNEQFF.

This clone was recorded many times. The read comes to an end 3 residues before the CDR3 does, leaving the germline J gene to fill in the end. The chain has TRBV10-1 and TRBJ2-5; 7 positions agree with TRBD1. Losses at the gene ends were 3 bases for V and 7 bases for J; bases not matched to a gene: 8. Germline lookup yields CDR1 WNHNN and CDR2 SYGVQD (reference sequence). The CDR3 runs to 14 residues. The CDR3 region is CASSELDRPGTQYF. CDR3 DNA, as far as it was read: TGCGCCAGCAGTGAACTGGACAGGCCGGGGACC.

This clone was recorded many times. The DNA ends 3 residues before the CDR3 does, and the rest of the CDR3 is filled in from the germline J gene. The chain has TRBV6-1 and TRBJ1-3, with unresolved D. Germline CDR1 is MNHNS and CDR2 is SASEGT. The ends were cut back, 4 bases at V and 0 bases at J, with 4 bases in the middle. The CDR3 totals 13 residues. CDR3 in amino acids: CASSAISGNTIYF. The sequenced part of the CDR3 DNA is TGTGCCAGCAGTGCTATCTCTGGAAACACC.

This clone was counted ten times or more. The part of the CDR3 DNA that was read is TGCGCCAGCTCGAGGGTGGTCGGCACAGATACG. This gives the protein CASSRVVGTDT. The full CDR3 protein is CASSRVVGTDTQYF. This chain connects TRBV5-1 to TRBJ2-3; D might be TRBD2 (5 bases). The read gets to within 3 residues of the CDR3 end, and the germline J gene fills in the rest. The CDR3 totals 14 residues. V dropped 7 bases and J dropped 1 base, with 13 bases sitting between them. CDR1 and CDR2 from the germline V gene are SGHRS and YFSETQ. Full variable domain (outside the CDR3, taken from reference TRBV5-1 and TRBJ2-3): KAGVTQTPRYLIKTRGQQVTLSCSPISGHRSVSWYQQTPGQGLQFLFEYFSETQRNKGNFPGRFSGRQFSNSRSEMNVSTLELGDSALYLCASSRVVGTDTQYFGPGTRLTVL.

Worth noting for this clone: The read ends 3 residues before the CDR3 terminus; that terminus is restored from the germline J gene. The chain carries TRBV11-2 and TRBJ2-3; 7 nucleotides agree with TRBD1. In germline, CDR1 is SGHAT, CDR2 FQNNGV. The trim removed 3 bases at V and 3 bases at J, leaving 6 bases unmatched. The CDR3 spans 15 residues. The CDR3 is CASSFGTVSTDTQYF. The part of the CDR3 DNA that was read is TGTGCCAGCAGCTTCGGGACAGTATCGACAGATACG.

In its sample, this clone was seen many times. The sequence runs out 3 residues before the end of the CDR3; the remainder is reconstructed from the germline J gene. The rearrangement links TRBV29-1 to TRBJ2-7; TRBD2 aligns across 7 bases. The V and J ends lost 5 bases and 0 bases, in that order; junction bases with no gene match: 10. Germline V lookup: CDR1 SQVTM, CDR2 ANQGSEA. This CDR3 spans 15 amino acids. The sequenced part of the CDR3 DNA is TGCAGCGTTATTTTATGGCGGGAGAGCTCCTACGAG. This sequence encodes CSVILWRESSYE. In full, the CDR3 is CSVILWRESSYEQYF.

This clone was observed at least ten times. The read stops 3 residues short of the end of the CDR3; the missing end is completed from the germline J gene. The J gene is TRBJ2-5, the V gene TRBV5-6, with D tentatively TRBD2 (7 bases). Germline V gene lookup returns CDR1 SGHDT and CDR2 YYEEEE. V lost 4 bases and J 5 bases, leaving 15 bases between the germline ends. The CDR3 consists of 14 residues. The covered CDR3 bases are TGTGCCAGCAGCGGGGGGGACATTCAGGAGACC. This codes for CASSGGDIQET. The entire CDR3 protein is CASSGGDIQETQYF.

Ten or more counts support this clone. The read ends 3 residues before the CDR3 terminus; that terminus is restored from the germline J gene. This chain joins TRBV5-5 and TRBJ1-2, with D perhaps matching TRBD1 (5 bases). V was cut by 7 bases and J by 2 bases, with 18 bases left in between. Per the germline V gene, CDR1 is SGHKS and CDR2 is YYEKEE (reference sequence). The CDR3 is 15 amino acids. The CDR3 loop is CASQGDSGGNYGYTF. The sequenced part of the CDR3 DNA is TGTGCCAGCCAAGGGGATAGTGGAGGGAACTATGGC.

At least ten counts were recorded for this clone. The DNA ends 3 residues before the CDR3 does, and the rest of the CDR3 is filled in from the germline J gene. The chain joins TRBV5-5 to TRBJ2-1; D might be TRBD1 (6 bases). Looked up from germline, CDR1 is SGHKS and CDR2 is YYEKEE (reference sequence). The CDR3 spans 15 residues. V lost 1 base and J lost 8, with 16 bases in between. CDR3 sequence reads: CASSLMGAESHEQFF. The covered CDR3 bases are TGTGCCAGCAGCTTGATGGGGGCTGAGTCCCATGAG.

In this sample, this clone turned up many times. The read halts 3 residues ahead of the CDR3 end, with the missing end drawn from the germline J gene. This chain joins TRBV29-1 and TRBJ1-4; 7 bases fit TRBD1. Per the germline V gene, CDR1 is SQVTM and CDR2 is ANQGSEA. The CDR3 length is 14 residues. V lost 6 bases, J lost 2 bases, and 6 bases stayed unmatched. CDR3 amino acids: CSVSTQGTNEKLFF. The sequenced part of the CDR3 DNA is TGCAGCGTGTCTACACAGGGGACTAATGAAAAA.

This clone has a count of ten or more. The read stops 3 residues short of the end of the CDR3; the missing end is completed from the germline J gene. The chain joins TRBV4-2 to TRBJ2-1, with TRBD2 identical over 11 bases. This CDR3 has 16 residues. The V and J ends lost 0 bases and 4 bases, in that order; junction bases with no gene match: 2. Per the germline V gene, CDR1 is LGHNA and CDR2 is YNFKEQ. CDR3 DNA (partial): TGTGCCAGCAGCCAAGAAACTAGCGGGGGATACAATGAG. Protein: CASSQETSGGYNE. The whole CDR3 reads CASSQETSGGYNEQFF.

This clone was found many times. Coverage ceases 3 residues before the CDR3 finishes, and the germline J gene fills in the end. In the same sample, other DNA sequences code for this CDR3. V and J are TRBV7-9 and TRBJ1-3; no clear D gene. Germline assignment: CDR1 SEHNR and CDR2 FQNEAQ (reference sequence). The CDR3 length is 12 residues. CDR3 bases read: TGTGCCAGCAGCTTAGACTCACCCCCC. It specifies CASSLDSPP. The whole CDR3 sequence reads CASSLDSPPIYF.

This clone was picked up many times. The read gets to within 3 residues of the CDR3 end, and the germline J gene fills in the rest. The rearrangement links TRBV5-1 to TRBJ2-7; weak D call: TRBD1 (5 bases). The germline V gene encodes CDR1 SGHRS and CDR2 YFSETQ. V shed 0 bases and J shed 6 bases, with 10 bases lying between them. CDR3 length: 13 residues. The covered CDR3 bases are TGCGCCAGCAGCTTGGAGGGAAGGGGCGAG. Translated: CASSLEGRGE. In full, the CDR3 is CASSLEGRGEQYF.

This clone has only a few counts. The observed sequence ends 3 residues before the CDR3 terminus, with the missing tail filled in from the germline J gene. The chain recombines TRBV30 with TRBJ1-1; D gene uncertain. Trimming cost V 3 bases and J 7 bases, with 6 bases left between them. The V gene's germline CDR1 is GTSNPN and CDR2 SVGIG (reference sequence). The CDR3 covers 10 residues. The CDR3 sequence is CAWRPGEAFF. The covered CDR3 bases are TGTGCCTGGAGGCCGGGTGAA.

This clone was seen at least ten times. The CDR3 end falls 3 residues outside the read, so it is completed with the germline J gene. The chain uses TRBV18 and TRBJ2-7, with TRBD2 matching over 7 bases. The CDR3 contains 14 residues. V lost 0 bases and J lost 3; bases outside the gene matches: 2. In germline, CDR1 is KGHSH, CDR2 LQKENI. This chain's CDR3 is CASSPPAGVYEQYF. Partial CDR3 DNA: TGTGCCAGCTCACCACCGGCGGGGGTCTACGAG. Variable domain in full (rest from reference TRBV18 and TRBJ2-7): NAGVMQNPRHLVRRRGQEARLRCSPMKGHSHVYWYRQLPEEGLKFMVYLQKENIIDESGMPKERFSAEFPKEGPSILRIQQVVRGDSAAYFCASSPPAGVYEQYFGPGTRLTVT.

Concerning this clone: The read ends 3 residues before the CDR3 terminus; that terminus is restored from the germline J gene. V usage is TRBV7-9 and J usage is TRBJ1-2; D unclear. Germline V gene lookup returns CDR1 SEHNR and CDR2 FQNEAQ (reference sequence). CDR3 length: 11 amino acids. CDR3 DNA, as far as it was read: TGTGCCAGCACCAACTCCTACGAC. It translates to CASTNSYD. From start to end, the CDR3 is CASTNSYDYTF. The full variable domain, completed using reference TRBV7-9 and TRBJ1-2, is DTGVSQNPRHKITKRGQNVTFRCDPISEHNRLYWYRQTLGQGPEFLTYFQNEAQLEKSRLLSDRFSAERPKGSFSTLEIQRTEQGDSAMYLCASTNSYDYTFGSGTRLTVV.

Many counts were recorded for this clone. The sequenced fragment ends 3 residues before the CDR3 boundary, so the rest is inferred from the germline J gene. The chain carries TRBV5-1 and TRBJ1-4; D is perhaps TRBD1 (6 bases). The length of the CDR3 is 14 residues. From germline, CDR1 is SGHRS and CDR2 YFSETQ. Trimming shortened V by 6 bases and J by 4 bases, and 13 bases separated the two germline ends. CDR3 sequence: CASTETGLNEKLFF. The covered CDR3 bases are TGCGCCAGCACCGAGACAGGCCTTAATGAAAAA.

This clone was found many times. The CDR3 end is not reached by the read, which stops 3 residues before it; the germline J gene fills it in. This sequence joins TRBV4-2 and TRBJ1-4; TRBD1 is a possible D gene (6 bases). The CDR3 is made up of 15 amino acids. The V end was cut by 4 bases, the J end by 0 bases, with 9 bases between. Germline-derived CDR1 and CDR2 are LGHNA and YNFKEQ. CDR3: CASSLDSSTNEKLFF. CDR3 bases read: TGTGCCAGCAGCCTGGACAGTTCAACTAATGAAAAA.

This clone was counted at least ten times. The CDR3 loop reads CASSVGQSTYEQYF. The CDR3 bases that were read are TGTGCCAGCAGCGTAGGACAGTCCACTTACGAG. The rearrangement links TRBV9 to TRBJ2-7; D is perhaps TRBD1 (5 bases). Read coverage stops 3 residues before the CDR3 terminus; the germline J gene supplies the remainder. The CDR3 length is 14 residues. Germline CDR1 reads SGDLS; CDR2 reads YYNGEE. The V end was cut by 0 bases, the J end by 4 bases, with 11 bases between.

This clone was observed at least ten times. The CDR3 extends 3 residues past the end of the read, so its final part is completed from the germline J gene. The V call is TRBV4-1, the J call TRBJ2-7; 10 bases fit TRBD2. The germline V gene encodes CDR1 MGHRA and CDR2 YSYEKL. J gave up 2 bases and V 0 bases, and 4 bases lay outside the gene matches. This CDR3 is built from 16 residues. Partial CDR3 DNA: TGCGCCAGCAGCCAAGATTCCAGCGGGAGGGCCTACGAG. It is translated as CASSQDSSGRAYE. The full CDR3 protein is CASSQDSSGRAYEQYF.

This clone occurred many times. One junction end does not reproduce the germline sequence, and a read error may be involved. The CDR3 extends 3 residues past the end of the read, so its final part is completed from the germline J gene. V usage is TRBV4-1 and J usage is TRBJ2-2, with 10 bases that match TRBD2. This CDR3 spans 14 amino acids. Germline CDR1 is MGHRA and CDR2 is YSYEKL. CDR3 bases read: TGCACCAGCAGCAGGACTAGCGGTACCGGGGAG. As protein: CTSSRTSGTGE. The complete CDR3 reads CTSSRTSGTGELFF.

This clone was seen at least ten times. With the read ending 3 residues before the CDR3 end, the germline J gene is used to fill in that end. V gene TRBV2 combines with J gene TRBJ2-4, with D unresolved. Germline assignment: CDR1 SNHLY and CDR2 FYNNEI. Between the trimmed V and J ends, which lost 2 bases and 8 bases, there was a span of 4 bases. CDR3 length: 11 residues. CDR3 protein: CASSERDIQYF. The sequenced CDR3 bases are TGTGCCAGCAGTGAAAGGGACATT.